Listed below are T cell receptor beta chains from one sample, sequenced in a study of shared clonotypes between healthy human individuals. Profiled with immunoSEQ multiplex PCR; TCRdb holds only in-frame clones, not every one. Of 2 million to 2.5 million clones listed, approximately 95% were seen once; the top ten hold 0.39%. The source material was naive CD4+ T cells from PBMCs. The receptors derive from a man aged 18 to 29 in good health. Some clones in this sample may be carry-over from other donors' samples. Each CDR3 is given with its conserved first and last residue. The order of the fields is CDR3 DNA, CDR3 protein, V gene, clone size, J gene, D gene. A D gene is named only where the DNA matches it firmly. The size entry is marked missing in some rows and otherwise reads once, few, many or a size class.

DNA: TGTGCCAGTAGTATACCTCGGGAGGCCACGCAGTATTTT
CDR3: CASSIPREATQYF
V: TRBV19
size: NA
J: TRBJ2-3
D: TRBD2

DNA: TGTGCCTGGAGTGTAGGAGAAGATTCACCCCTCCACTTT
CDR3: CAWSVGEDSPLHF
V: TRBV30
size: NA
J: TRBJ1-6
D: NA

DNA: TGTGCCAGCAGCCAGGACGGACTCAATGAGCAGTTCTTC
CDR3: CASSQDGLNEQFF
V: TRBV7-7
size: NA
J: TRBJ2-1
D: NA

DNA: TGTGCCTGGAGTGTAGGGGGTGGCTACACCTTC
CDR3: CAWSVGGGYTF
V: TRBV30
size: NA
J: TRBJ1-2
D: NA

DNA: TGCGCCAGCAGTCCTCTCCCCTCAGGGGGTCACGAGCAGTACTTC
CDR3: CASSPLPSGGHEQYF
V: TRBV5-1
size: NA
J: TRBJ2-7
D: TRBD1

DNA: TGTGCCAGCAGTTACAGCGTCTCTAGGAGGGAGCAGTTCTTC
CDR3: CASSYSVSRREQFF
V: TRBV28
size: NA
J: TRBJ2-1
D: NA

DNA: TGTGCCAGCAGTGAAAACCCCTCGGACATCGGTTACGAGCAGTACTTC
CDR3: CASSENPSDIGYEQYF
V: TRBV6-1
size: NA
J: TRBJ2-7
D: NA

DNA: TGTGCCAGCAGCCCCTCGCGGGGCGGCTACACCTTC
CDR3: CASSPSRGGYTF
V: TRBV5-4
size: NA
J: TRBJ1-2
D: NA

DNA: TGCAGCGTCCAGCGGTACGGGACGGGAGGGCCATTTGATACGCAGTATTTT
CDR3: CSVQRYGTGGPFDTQYF
V: TRBV29-1
size: NA
J: TRBJ2-3
D: TRBD2

DNA: TGCGCCAGCAGCCAAGAGGGGGCAGGGGGAAACACCATATATTTT
CDR3: CASSQEGAGGNTIYF
V: TRBV4-3
size: NA
J: TRBJ1-3
D: NA

DNA: TGTGCCAGCAGTTATTCCGGACTAGCGGAGACCTACGAGCAGTACTTC
CDR3: CASSYSGLAETYEQYF
V: TRBV6-5
size: NA
J: TRBJ2-7
D: TRBD2

DNA: TGTGCCAGCTCACCACTAACGGCTAGCGGGAGCACAGATACGCAGTATTTT
CDR3: CASSPLTASGSTDTQYF
V: TRBV18
size: once
J: TRBJ2-3
D: TRBD2

DNA: TGTGCCAGCAGCTTAGAAATGGCGGCGAAAATTCGAGATACGCAGTATTTT
CDR3: CASSLEMAAKIRDTQYF
V: TRBV11-2
size: NA
J: TRBJ2-3
D: NA

DNA: TGTGCCAGCAGCCCGACAGAAATCCAGAGCTCCTACGAGCAGTACTTC
CDR3: CASSPTEIQSSYEQYF
V: TRBV11-2
size: NA
J: TRBJ2-7
D: NA

DNA: TGTGCCAGCAGCTTGAGGAGACAGCCCTTC
CDR3: CASSLRRQPF
V: TRBV21-1
size: NA
J: TRBJ2-7
D: NA

DNA: TGTGCCAGCAGTCTTTCCCGGACAGGACCTAGCAATCAGCCCCAGCATTTT
CDR3: CASSLSRTGPSNQPQHF
V: TRBV28
size: NA
J: TRBJ1-5
D: TRBD1

DNA: TGTGCCATCACTGTCCAAGCGAACACCGGGGAGCTGTTTTTT
CDR3: CAITVQANTGELFF
V: TRBV10-3
size: NA
J: TRBJ2-2
D: NA

DNA: TGCAGCGACCTACAGGGAGACTATGGCTACACCTTC
CDR3: CSDLQGDYGYTF
V: TRBV29-1
size: NA
J: TRBJ1-2
D: NA

DNA: TGTGCCAGCAGTCTCCGGGTCGGAATCCAAGAGACCCAGTACTTC
CDR3: CASSLRVGIQETQYF
V: TRBV28
size: NA
J: TRBJ2-5
D: NA

DNA: TGTGCCAGCAGTTTACCCACTCGGACTAGCGGGGACACAGATACGCAGTATTTT
CDR3: CASSLPTRTSGDTDTQYF
V: TRBV28
size: NA
J: TRBJ2-3
D: TRBD2

DNA: TGTGCCAGCAGTCGAGAGAGGGTGAGGACTGAAGCTTTCTTT
CDR3: CASSRERVRTEAFF
V: TRBV6-5
size: NA
J: TRBJ1-1
D: NA

DNA: TGTGCCAGCAGCGTAGAACAGGGGAGCACCGGGGAGCTGTTTTTT
CDR3: CASSVEQGSTGELFF
V: TRBV9
size: NA
J: TRBJ2-2
D: TRBD1

DNA: TGTGCCAGTAGTACGACTTACAGGGTGACTGAAGCTTTCTTT
CDR3: CASSTTYRVTEAFF
V: TRBV19
size: NA
J: TRBJ1-1
D: NA

DNA: TGTGCCAGCAGTATTCGGACAGGTGGCTACACCTTC
CDR3: CASSIRTGGYTF
V: TRBV2
size: NA
J: TRBJ1-2
D: TRBD1

DNA: TGTGCCTGGAGCGAAACAGTAAACACTGAAGCTTTCTTT
CDR3: CAWSETVNTEAFF
V: TRBV30
size: NA
J: TRBJ1-1
D: NA

DNA: TGTGCCAGTAGTATAGCACGGGCCCTTCTTCCTGAGCAGTTCTTC
CDR3: CASSIARALLPEQFF
V: TRBV19
size: NA
J: TRBJ2-1
D: NA

DNA: TGTGCCAGCAGTGAGGCGGGACAGGGCGGCACTGAAGCTTTCTTT
CDR3: CASSEAGQGGTEAFF
V: TRBV25-1
size: NA
J: TRBJ1-1
D: TRBD1

DNA: TGCGCCAGCAGCCAAGCTCCAGCTAGCGGGGCCCTTAATGAGCAGTTCTTC
CDR3: CASSQAPASGALNEQFF
V: TRBV4-1
size: NA
J: TRBJ2-1
D: TRBD2

DNA: TGTGCCAGCAGCATGGGACTAGCGGGAGCTGTTGAGGAGACCCAGTACTTC
CDR3: CASSMGLAGAVEETQYF
V: TRBV7-3
size: NA
J: TRBJ2-5
D: TRBD2

DNA: TGCGCCAGCAGCTTCCCGACAGGGGACGGTGGCTACACCTTC
CDR3: CASSFPTGDGGYTF
V: TRBV5-1
size: NA
J: TRBJ1-2
D: TRBD1

DNA: TGTGCCAGCAGTTACATCAACTATGGCTACACCTTC
CDR3: CASSYINYGYTF
V: TRBV25-1
size: few
J: TRBJ1-2
D: NA

DNA: TGTGCCAGCAGCCCCCCGGGACAGGGGGTCACCGGGGAGCTGTTTTTT
CDR3: CASSPPGQGVTGELFF
V: TRBV7-3
size: NA
J: TRBJ2-2
D: TRBD1

DNA: TGTGCCAGCAGCTCCCCAGGGGCCTCCTACAATGAGCAGTTCTTC
CDR3: CASSSPGASYNEQFF
V: TRBV7-3
size: NA
J: TRBJ2-1
D: NA

DNA: TGCGCCAGCAGCTTGTTCGGGACAGGGAATGAAAAACTGTTTTTT
CDR3: CASSLFGTGNEKLFF
V: TRBV5-1
size: NA
J: TRBJ1-4
D: TRBD1

DNA: TGTGCCAGCAGCTTAGGGGCTAGCGACTACAATGAGCAGTTCTTC
CDR3: CASSLGASDYNEQFF
V: TRBV7-2
size: NA
J: TRBJ2-1
D: NA

DNA: TGCGCCAGCAGCCAAGACGCACGAGTCACCGGGGGCTACACCTTC
CDR3: CASSQDARVTGGYTF
V: TRBV4-1
size: NA
J: TRBJ1-2
D: NA

DNA: TGTGCCAGCAGAAGCGGACAGGGGGCGACTTACGAGCAGTACTTC
CDR3: CASRSGQGATYEQYF
V: TRBV2
size: NA
J: TRBJ2-7
D: TRBD1

DNA: TGCGCCAGCAGCCAAACAGGGGGGGACTACAATGAGCAGTTCTTC
CDR3: CASSQTGGDYNEQFF
V: TRBV5-1
size: NA
J: TRBJ2-1
D: NA

DNA: TGTGCCAGCAGCCCCCCGTTTCTTGGTACGCAGTATTTT
CDR3: CASSPPFLGTQYF
V: TRBV11-2
size: NA
J: TRBJ2-3
D: NA

DNA: TGTGCCAGCAGCCAAGAGCTCGCGGGACCCTACGAGCAGTACTTC
CDR3: CASSQELAGPYEQYF
V: TRBV14
size: NA
J: TRBJ2-7
D: NA

DNA: TGTGCCATCCGGGGGACAGGGAACACCGGGGAGCTGTTTTTT
CDR3: CAIRGTGNTGELFF
V: TRBV10-3
size: once
J: TRBJ2-2
D: TRBD1

DNA: TGTGCCAGCAGCGCGGACAGGGGAAGGCCAGATACGCAGTATTTT
CDR3: CASSADRGRPDTQYF
V: TRBV7-2
size: NA
J: TRBJ2-3
D: TRBD1

DNA: TGTGCCAGCTCACCGGCGGACAGGGTAGAAACCGGGGAGCTGTTTTTT
CDR3: CASSPADRVETGELFF
V: TRBV18
size: NA
J: TRBJ2-2
D: TRBD1

DNA: TGTGCCAGCCGTTTGATCAATTACAATGAGCAGTTCTTC
CDR3: CASRLINYNEQFF
V: TRBV27
size: NA
J: TRBJ2-1
D: NA